The clone carrying this T cell receptor (beta chain) was seen many times. TCRdb redid the calling of the RT-PCR reads with MiXCR, one entry per CDR3 protein. The data hold 70,000 to 100,000 distinct CDR3 sequences, with 4.5% to 5% observed a single time. The data originate from a study of patients and donors after allogeneic stem cell transplantation. V was shortened by 4 bases and J by 5 bases, with 18 bases between the two germline ends. This CDR3 contains 15 residues. Germline assignment: CDR1 SGHRS and CDR2 YFSETQ. The receptor comes from a human donor who was either an allogeneic HSCT recipient or a stem cell or donor lymphocyte infusion donor (not recorded which). It is not recorded whose cells these are; they may come from a transplant donor. The chain joins TRBV5-1 to TRBJ1-1; D call uncertain. Sequenced sample: blood, either unsorted or a sorted T cell fraction (not recorded which). CDR3 protein: CASSMDGSVGTEAFF. The DNA of the CDR3 is TGCGCCAGCAGCATGGACGGATCGGTAGGTACTGAAGCTTTCTTT.